The 4 T cell receptor beta chains given below trace back to one sample, sequenced in a study of brain metastases from non-small cell lung cancer. Here immunoSEQ multiplex PCR was the method, and the copy in TCRdb shows in-frame clones only, minus some. Of fewer than 1,500 clones listed, approximately 81% are singletons. The specimen sequenced was tissue from a brain metastasis. The source is a donor at least 40 years old with non-small cell lung cancer.

A single count supports this clone. This chain links TRBV5-4 with TRBJ1-3, with 7 bases fitting TRBD1. The germline CDR1 and CDR2 sequences are SGHNT and YYREEE (reference sequence). This CDR3 spans 16 amino acids. Trimming took 4 bases from V and 2 from J; bases not matched to a gene: 9. CDR3 DNA sequence: TGTGCCAGCAGCGGGGGACAGAGTTTAGCTGGAAACACCATATATTTT. Residues: CASSGGQSLAGNTIYF.

This chain connects TRBV6-5 to TRBJ2-1; 10 nucleotides align to TRBD2. The CDR3 extends over 16 amino acids. Losses at the gene ends were 2 bases for V and 11 bases for J; bases not matched to a gene: 12. CDR1 and CDR2 (germline): MNHEY, SVGAGI. CDR3 DNA sequence: TGTGCCAGCAGTTACGCCCTTCCAGCGGGAGGGCCCCAGCAGTTCTTC. This translates into CASSYALPAGGPQQFF.

J is TRBJ2-1 and V is TRBV19; 10 bases fit TRBD1. The junction had 5 bases not matched to a gene; V was cut back by 5 bases and J by 7 bases. CDR3 length: 14 residues. CDR1 LNHDA and CDR2 SQIVND come from the germline V gene (reference sequence). The CDR3 nucleotides are TGTGCCAGTAGTCAGGACAGGGGGGGAAATGAGCAGTTCTTC. This encodes CASSQDRGGNEQFF.

The table lists this clone with a few counts. This chain links TRBV5-4 with TRBJ1-2; D is unresolved. Germline loops: CDR1 SGHNT, CDR2 YYREEE (reference sequence). The CDR3 runs 14 residues. Trimming took 4 bases from V and 0 from J, leaving 10 bases between them. The CDR3 is CASSPLTSNYGYTF. CDR3 nucleotides: TGTGCCAGCAGCCCCCTGACCTCTAACTATGGCTACACCTTC.